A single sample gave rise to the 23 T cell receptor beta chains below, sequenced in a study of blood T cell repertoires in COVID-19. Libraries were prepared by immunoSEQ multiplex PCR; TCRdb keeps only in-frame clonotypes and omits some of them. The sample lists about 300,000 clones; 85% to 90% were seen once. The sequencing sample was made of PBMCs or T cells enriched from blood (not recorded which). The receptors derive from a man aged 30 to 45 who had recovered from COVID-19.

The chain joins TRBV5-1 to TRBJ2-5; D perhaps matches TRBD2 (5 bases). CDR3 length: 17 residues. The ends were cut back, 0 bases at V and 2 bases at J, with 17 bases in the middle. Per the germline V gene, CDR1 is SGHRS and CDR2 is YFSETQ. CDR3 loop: CASSLGARAEGQETQYF. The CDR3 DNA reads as TGCGCCAGCAGCTTGGGGGCGCGAGCGGAAGGACAAGAGACCCAGTACTTC.

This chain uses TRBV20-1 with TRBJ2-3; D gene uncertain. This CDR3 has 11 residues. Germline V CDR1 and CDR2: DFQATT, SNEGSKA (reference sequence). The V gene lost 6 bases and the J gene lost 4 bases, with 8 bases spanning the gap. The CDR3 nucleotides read TGCAGTGCGTCATTCCCAGATACGCAGTATTTT. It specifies CSASFPDTQYF.

CDR3 nucleotides: TGCAGCGCCGGAGGAGGGAGGGCTACCTTTGATACGCAGTATTTT. This codes for CSAGGGRATFDTQYF. The chain combines TRBV29-1 with TRBJ2-3; 7 nucleotides match TRBD2. After removal of 7 bases from V and 6 bases from J, the junction contained 16 bases not matched to a gene. Germline V gene sequence: CDR1 SQVTM, CDR2 ANQGSEA. The CDR3 has 15 amino acids.

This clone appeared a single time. The CDR3 here is CASSGSGGPYEQYF. CDR3 bases: TGTGCCAGCAGCGGTAGCGGGGGGCCCTACGAGCAGTACTTC. This chain joins TRBV9 and TRBJ2-7, with 10 nucleotides matching TRBD2. This CDR3 comprises 14 residues. V dropped 3 bases and J dropped 2; count of bases not matched to a gene: 2. Germline loops: CDR1 SGDLS, CDR2 YYNGEE.

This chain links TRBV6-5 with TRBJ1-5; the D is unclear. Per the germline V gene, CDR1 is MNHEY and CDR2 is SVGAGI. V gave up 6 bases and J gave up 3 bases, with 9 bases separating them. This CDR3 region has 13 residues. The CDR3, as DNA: TGTGCCAGCAGCCTTAACTTCAATCAGCCCCAGCATTTT. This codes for CASSLNFNQPQHF.

Here the CDR3 reads CACHQARGSGELFF. The CDR3 coding sequence is TGTGCCTGCCATCAAGCTCGAGGGTCCGGGGAGCTGTTTTTT. The rearrangement joins TRBV2 to TRBJ2-2, with D tentatively TRBD2 (5 bases). This CDR3 contains 14 residues. Germline CDR1 and CDR2: SNHLY and FYNNEI. Trimming stripped 11 bases from V and 6 bases from J, with 19 bases between.

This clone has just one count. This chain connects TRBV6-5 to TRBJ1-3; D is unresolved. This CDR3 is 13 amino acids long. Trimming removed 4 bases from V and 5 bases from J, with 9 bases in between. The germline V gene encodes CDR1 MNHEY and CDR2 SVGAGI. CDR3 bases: TGTGCCAGCAGTTCCCCGGGAAGAAACACCATATATTTT. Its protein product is CASSSPGRNTIYF.

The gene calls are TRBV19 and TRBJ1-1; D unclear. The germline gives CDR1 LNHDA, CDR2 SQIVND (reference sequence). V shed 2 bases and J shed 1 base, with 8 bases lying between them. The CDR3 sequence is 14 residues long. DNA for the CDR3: TGTGCCAGTAGTATAATTGGGAGGAACACTGAAGCTTTCTTT. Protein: CASSIIGRNTEAFF.

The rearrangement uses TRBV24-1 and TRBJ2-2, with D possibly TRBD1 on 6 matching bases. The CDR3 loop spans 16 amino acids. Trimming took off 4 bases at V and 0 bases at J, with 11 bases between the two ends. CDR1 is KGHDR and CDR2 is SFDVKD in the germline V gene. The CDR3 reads CATSDPGTPNTGELFF. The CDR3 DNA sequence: TGTGCCACCAGTGACCCAGGGACACCGAACACCGGGGAGCTGTTTTTT.

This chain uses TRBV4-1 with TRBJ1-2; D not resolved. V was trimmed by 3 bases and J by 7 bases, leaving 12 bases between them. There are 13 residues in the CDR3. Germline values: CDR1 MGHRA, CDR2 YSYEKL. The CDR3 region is CASSHLTTGGYTF. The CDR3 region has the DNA TGCGCCAGCAGCCACCTTACTACCGGTGGCTACACCTTC.

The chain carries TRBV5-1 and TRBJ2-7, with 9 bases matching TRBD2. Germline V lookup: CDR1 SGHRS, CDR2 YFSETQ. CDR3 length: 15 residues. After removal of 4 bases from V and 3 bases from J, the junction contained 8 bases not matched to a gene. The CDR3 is CASSQAPSGDYEQYF. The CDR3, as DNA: TGCGCCAGCAGCCAGGCTCCTAGCGGGGACTACGAGCAGTACTTC.

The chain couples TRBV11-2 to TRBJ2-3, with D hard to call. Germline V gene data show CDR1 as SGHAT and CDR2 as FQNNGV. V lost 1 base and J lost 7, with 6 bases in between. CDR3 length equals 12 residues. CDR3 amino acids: CASSLGPNTQYF. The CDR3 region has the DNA TGTGCCAGCAGCTTAGGTCCCAATACGCAGTATTTT.

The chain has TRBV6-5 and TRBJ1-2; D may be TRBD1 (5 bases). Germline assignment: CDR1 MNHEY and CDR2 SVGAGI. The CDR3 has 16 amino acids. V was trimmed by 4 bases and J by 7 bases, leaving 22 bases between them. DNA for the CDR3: TGTGCCAGCAGTTCCCTTGGGGAGGCAGGGATGGCTGGCTACACCTTC. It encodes CASSSLGEAGMAGYTF.

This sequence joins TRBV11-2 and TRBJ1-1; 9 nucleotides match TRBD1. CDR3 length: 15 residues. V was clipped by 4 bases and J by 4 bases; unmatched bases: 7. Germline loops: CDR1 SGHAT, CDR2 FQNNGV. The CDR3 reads CASSSGQGRSTEAFF. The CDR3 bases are TGTGCCAGCAGCTCAGGACAGGGGCGGAGCACTGAAGCTTTCTTT.

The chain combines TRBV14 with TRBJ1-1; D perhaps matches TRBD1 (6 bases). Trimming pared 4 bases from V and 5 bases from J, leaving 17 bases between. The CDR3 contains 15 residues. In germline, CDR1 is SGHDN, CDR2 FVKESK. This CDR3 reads CASSRVRVGQTEAFF. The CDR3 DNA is TGTGCCAGCAGCCGAGTTCGAGTGGGACAAACTGAAGCTTTCTTT.

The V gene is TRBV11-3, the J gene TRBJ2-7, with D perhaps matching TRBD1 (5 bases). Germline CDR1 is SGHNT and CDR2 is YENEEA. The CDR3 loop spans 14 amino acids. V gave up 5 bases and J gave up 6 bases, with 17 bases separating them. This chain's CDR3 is CASSRGSIPAEQYF. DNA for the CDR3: TGTGCCAGCAGCAGGGGCTCAATCCCGGCCGAGCAGTACTTC.

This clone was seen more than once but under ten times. The CDR3 bases are TGCGCCAGCAGCCAAGAAGAAGGCAGGCCGGATGGCTACACCTTC. Translated, it gives CASSQEEGRPDGYTF. This rearrangement joins TRBV4-1 to TRBJ1-2; D is ambiguous. Looked up from germline, CDR1 is MGHRA and CDR2 is YSYEKL. The CDR3 extends over 15 amino acids. V shed 0 bases and J shed 6 bases, with 14 bases lying between them.

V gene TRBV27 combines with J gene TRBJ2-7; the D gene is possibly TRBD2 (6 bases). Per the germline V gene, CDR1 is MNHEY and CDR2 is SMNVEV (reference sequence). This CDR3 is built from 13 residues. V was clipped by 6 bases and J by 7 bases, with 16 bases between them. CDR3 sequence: CASRGRVGGEQYF. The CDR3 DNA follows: TGTGCCAGCAGAGGCCGCGTCGGGGGAGAGCAGTACTTC.

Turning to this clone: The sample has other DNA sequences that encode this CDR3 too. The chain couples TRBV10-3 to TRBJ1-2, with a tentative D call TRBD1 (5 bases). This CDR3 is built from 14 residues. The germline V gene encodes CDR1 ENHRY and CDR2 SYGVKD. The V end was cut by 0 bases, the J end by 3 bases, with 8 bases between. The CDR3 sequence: CAISESQGDYGYTF. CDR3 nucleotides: TGTGCCATCAGTGAGTCTCAGGGCGACTATGGCTACACCTTC.

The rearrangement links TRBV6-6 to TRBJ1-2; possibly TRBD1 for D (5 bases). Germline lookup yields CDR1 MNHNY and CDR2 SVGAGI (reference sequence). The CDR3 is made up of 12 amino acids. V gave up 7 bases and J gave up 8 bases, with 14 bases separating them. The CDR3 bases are TGTGCCAGCACTCCCGGAGGGGAGGGCTACACCTTC. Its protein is CASTPGGEGYTF.

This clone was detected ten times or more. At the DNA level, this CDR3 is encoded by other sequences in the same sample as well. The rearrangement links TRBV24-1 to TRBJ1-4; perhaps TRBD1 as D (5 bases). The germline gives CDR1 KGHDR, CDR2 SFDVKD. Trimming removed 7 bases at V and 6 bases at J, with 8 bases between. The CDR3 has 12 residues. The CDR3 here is CATRGLDEKLFF. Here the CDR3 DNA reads TGTGCCACCAGGGGGCTAGATGAAAAACTGTTTTTT.

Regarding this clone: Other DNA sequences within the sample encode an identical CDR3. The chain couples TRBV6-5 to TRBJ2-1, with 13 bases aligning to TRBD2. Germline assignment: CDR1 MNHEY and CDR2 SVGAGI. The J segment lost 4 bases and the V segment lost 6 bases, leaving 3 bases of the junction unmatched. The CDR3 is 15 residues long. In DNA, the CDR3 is TGTGCCAGCAGCACGACTAGCGGGAGGTACAATGAGCAGTTCTTC. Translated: CASSTTSGRYNEQFF.

CDR3: CASSTEVPHTEAFF. CDR3 DNA sequence: TGTGCCAGTAGTACCGAGGTCCCCCACACTGAAGCTTTCTTT. V gene TRBV19 combines with J gene TRBJ1-1; D gene unclear. Germline V gene lookup returns CDR1 LNHDA and CDR2 SQIVND (reference sequence). V gave up 4 bases and J gave up 3 bases, with 12 bases separating them. There are 14 residues in the CDR3. The complete variable domain, with remaining parts taken from reference TRBV19 and TRBJ1-1, reads DGGITQSPKYLFRKEGQNVTLSCEQNLNHDAMYWYRQDPGQGLRLIYYSQIVNDFQKGDIAEGYSVSREKKESFPLTVTSAQKNPTAFYLCASSTEVPHTEAFFGQGTRLTVV.